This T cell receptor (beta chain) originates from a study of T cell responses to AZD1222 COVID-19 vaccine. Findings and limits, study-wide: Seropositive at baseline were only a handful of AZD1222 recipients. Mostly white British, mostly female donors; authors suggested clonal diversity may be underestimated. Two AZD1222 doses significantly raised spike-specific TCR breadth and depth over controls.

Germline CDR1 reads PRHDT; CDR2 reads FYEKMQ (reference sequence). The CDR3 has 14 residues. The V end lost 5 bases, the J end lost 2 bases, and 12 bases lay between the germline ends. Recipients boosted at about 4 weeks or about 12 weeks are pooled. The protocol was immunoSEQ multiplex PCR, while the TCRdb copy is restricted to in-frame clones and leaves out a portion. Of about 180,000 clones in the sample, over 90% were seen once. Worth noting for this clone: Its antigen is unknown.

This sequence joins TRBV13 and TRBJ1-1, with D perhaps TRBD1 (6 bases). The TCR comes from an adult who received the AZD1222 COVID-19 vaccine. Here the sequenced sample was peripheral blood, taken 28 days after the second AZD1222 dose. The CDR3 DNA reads TGTGCCAGCAGCCCGACGACAGGAAACACTGAAGCTTTCTTT. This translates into CASSPTTGNTEAFF.